This T cell receptor (beta chain) was documented in a study of T cells in Graves' hyperthyroidism and ophthalmopathy. Study-level information: Pretreatment peripheral blood was obtained at initial diagnosis.

Researchers barred patients who had uncontrolled infection, other autoimmune disease, pregnancy or lactation. General observations from the study: Through a model of 13 V-J features, ophthalmopathy was separated from stable hyperthyroidism. Most thyroid clonotypes expanded above 0.001 appeared in blood too.

The CDR3 regions of TCR beta were amplified from RNA transcripts. Researchers ran a first-round RT-PCR on the TCR CDR3 using the HTBI primer set. TCRdb re-analysed the multiplex PCR reads in MiXCR, keeping a single row per CDR3 protein. The profile shows some 560,000 distinct CDR3 sequences, around a sixth of them singletons. V lost 3 bases and J 4 bases, leaving 10 bases between the germline ends. Germline CDR1 MNHNS, CDR2 SASEGT. The CDR3 runs 14 residues. This clonotype was counted only a few times. The antigen is unknown. V is TRBV6-1 and J is TRBJ2-1; D call uncertain. This receptor was identified in a woman under 40 with Graves' hyperthyroidism. Sequencing used blood. The CDR3 here is CASSELGLYNEQFF. CDR3 coding DNA: TGTGCCAGCAGTGAGTTGGGCTTATACAATGAGCAGTTCTTC.